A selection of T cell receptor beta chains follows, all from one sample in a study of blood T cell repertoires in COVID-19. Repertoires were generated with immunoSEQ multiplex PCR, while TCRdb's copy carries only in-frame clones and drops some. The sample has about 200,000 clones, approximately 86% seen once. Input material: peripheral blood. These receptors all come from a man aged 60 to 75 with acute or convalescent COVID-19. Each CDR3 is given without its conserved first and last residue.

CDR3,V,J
ASSYRNSDGGSYNEQF,TRBV6-2/TRBV6-3,TRBJ2-1
SVGAGGSYNEQF,TRBV29-1,TRBJ2-1
ASSLSTGLAGGNGELF,TRBV14,TRBJ2-2
ASSRMDSSYEQY,TRBV18,TRBJ2-7
ATSRLITGGREQY,TRBV15,TRBJ2-7
ASSLRWRNGGAGETQY,TRBV7-2,TRBJ2-5
ASSLDARTAEAQY,TRBV5-1,TRBJ2-4
ASSPDARERNTIY,TRBV18,TRBJ1-3
ASSQESASGGNEQF,TRBV3-1/TRBV3-2,TRBJ2-1
ASSHTGTPRGKLF,TRBV3-1/TRBV3-2,TRBJ1-4
ASSLVVAGGTIREQF,TRBV7-9,TRBJ2-1
ASSSGEQRGEKLF,TRBV28,TRBJ1-4
ASSRQGNGNQPQH,TRBV19,TRBJ1-5
ASSTQRGGRHTQY,TRBV28,TRBJ2-3
SAPGFGYT,TRBV20-1,TRBJ1-2
ASTPPGQLGSGYT,TRBV28,TRBJ1-2
ASSPRRVTGELF,TRBV13,TRBJ2-2
SVGRRGGYEQY,TRBV29-1,TRBJ2-7
ASSQRREQY,TRBV6-1,TRBJ2-7
ASREGGAGYEQY,TRBV6-1,TRBJ2-7
ASSLTPEAWGQGEAF,TRBV4-2,TRBJ1-1
ASSLASGGSGNSPLH,TRBV7-6,TRBJ1-6
ASSPRGVGYT,TRBV27,TRBJ1-2
ASSLGQPNYGYT,TRBV5-1,TRBJ1-2
ASSPGGQGEQY,TRBV7-9,TRBJ2-7
ASSEEGVAPYGYT,TRBV2,TRBJ1-2
ASSPRNSGASEGAF,TRBV18,TRBJ1-1
SVARSLENEQF,TRBV29-1,TRBJ2-1
ASSFRLAGAYYNEQF,TRBV27,TRBJ2-1
ASTRQGRPQDTQY,TRBV27,TRBJ2-3
ASSQAKNYEQY,TRBV3-1/TRBV3-2,TRBJ2-7
ASSRDRVTDTQY,TRBV9,TRBJ2-3
ASSPDRVPQPQH,TRBV18,TRBJ1-5
ASSPSLTILYEQY,TRBV18,TRBJ2-7
ATSRDRPPLQGHEQY,TRBV15,TRBJ2-7
ASGRGSYEQY,TRBV9,TRBJ2-7
ASTLTPVAGGEQF,TRBV19,TRBJ2-1
ASSGLGVWQQF,TRBV7-2,TRBJ2-1
ATSRVTTGDEQF,TRBV15,TRBJ2-1
ASSSSGGDTQY,TRBV5-1,TRBJ2-3
AISESLATSYEQY,TRBV10-3,TRBJ2-7